Below, one TCR beta chain is given with its context. This specimen belongs to a study of blood T cell repertoires in COVID-19. Overall study: Researchers got acute and convalescent COVID-19 samples from the United States, Italy and Spain. Sources were T cells, B-cell-depleted T cells, or PBMCs; the material itself was cDNA or gDNA.

Authors' processing steps: Counts of nucleated cells, estimated from reference gene primer amplification, were obtained. Sequencing used immunoSEQ multiplex PCR; TCRdb keeps in-frame clones, though not all of them. Clone size and V and J calls were adopted from that table, with D and trimming inferred from the DNA. The data contain 130,000 or so clones, 70% to 90% of them seen just once; the ten biggest clones take up about 17%. The V gene end was trimmed by 7 bases and the J gene end by 5 bases; junction bases not matched to a gene: 2. The CDR3 covers 13 residues. Germline CDR1 ENHRY, CDR2 SYGVKD. This chain joins TRBV10-3 and TRBJ1-5; 10 positions match TRBD1. The specimen was peripheral blood. The origin of this receptor is a woman in her fifties or sixties who had recovered from COVID-19. CDR3 amino acids: CAIKGTGDQPQHF. The CDR3 DNA reads TGTGCCATCAAGGGGACAGGGGATCAGCCCCAGCATTTT.